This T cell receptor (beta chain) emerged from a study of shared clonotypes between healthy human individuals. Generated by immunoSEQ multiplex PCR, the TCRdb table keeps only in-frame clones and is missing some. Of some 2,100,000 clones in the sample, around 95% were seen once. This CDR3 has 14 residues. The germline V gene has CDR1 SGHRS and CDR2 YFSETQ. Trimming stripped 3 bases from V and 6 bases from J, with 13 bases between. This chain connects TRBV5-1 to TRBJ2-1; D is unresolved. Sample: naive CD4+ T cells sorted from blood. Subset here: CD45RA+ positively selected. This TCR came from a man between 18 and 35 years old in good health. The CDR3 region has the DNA TGCGCCAGCAGCTCCCGGAGTGGTAGCAATGAGCAGTTCTTC. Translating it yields CASSSRSGSNEQFF.